The source of this TCR beta chain is a study of cytomegalovirus exposure and HLA in healthy donors. This table comes from immunoSEQ multiplex PCR, and its TCRdb copy is limited to in-frame clones, with some not included. The profile shows fewer than 150,000 clones, around 87% of them singletons. The V and J ends lost 1 base and 3 bases, in that order; junction bases with no gene match: 6. The germline V gene has CDR1 SGHDN and CDR2 FVKESK. The CDR3 length is 15 residues. This receptor was taken from a man between 18 and 29 years old in good health and CMV-seropositive. The rearrangement links TRBV14 to TRBJ2-7, with 7 bases aligning to TRBD2. The sample comprised PBMCs. The CDR3, as DNA: TGTGCCAGCAGCCAAGTTCTAGCGGACAACTACGAGCAGTACTTC. The encoded protein is CASSQVLADNYEQYF. Full variable domain (remainder filled in from reference TRBV14 and TRBJ2-7): EAGVTQFPSHSVIEKGQTVTLRCDPISGHDNLYWYRRVMGKEIKFLLHFVKESKQDESGMPNNRFLAERTGGTYSTLKVQPAELEDSGVYFCASSQVLADNYEQYFGPGTRLTVT.